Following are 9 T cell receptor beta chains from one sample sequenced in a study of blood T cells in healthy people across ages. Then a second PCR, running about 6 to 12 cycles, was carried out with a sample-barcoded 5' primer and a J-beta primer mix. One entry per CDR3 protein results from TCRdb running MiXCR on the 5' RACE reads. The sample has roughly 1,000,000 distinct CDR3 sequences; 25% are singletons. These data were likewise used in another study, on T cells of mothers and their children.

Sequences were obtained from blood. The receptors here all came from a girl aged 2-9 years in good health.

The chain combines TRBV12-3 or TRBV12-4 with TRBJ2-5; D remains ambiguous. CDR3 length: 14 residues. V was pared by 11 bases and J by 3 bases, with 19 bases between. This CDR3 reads CAGVRNSIKETQYF. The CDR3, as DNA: TGTGCCGGGGTCAGGAATTCGATCAAAGAGACCCAGTACTTC.

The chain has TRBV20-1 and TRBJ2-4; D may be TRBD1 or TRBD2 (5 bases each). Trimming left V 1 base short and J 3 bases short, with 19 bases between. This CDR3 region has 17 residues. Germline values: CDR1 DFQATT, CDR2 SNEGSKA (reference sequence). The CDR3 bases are TGCAGTGCTAGAGTATTGAGGGGCAGGGCGGTCAAAAACATTCAGTACTTC. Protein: CSARVLRGRAVKNIQYF.

The CDR3 is CAISEISPSPGNTIYF. CDR3 bases: TGTGCCATCAGTGAGATTTCTCCTAGCCCCGGAAACACCATATATTTT. The chain has TRBV10-3 and TRBJ1-3; no definite D call. CDR1 is ENHRY, CDR2 SYGVKD, per germline. V lost 2 bases and J 4 bases, leaving 15 bases between the germline ends. This CDR3 region has 16 residues.

CDR3 sequence reads: CASSSSPLGTDTQYF. The CDR3 DNA reads as TGTGCCAGCAGCTCCAGCCCCCTAGGCACAGATACGCAGTATTTT. The chain joins TRBV7-6 to TRBJ2-3; the D is unclear. The CDR3 is 15 residues long. The germline CDR1 and CDR2 sequences are SGHVS and FNYEAQ. The ends were cut back, 4 bases at V and 1 base at J, with 12 bases in the middle.

As DNA, the CDR3 is TGTGCCAGCAGCCAGGCCAAGGGATTCATTCAGTACTTC. It translates to CASSQAKGFIQYF. V gene TRBV6-2 or TRBV6-3 combines with J gene TRBJ2-4; D gene uncertain. The CDR3 totals 13 residues. Germline V gene lookup returns CDR1 MNHEY and CDR2 SVGEGT. The germline V and J ends were trimmed by 6 bases and 9 bases, with 15 bases remaining between them.

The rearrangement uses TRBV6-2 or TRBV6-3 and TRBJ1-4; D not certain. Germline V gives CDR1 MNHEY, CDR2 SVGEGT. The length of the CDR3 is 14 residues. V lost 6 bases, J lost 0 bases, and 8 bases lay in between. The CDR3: CASSQVTTNEKLFF. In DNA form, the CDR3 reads TGTGCCAGCAGCCAAGTTACAACTAATGAAAAACTGTTTTTT.

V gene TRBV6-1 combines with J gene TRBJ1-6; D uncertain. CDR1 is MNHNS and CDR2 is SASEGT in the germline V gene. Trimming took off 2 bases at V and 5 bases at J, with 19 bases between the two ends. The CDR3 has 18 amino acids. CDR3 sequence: CASSEWRAGPPHNSPLHF. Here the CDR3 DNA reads TGTGCCAGCAGTGAATGGCGGGCAGGTCCACCCCATAATTCACCCCTCCACTTT.

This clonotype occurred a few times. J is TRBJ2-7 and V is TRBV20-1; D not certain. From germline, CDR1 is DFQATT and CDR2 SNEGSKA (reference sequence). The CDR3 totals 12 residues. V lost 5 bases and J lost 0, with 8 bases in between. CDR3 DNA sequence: TGCAGTGCTTGCCCCCGCTCCTACGAGCAGTACTTC. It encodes CSACPRSYEQYF.

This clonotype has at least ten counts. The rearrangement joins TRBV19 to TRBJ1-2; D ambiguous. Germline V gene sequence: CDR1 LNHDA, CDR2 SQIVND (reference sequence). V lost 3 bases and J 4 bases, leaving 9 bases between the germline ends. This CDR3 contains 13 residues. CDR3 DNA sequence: TGTGCCAGTAGTATCGGCTTTACCTATGGCTACACCTTC. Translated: CASSIGFTYGYTF.